Listed here are 13 T cell receptor beta chains from one sample, sequenced in a study of monozygotic twins with inflammatory bowel disease (dated by TCRdb to between 2018 and 2021). Library generation was performed with 5' RACE. Sequencing relied on an Illumina HiSeq 2500. TCRdb reprocessed the reads; each CDR3 protein sequence makes one entry, and DNA is unavailable. The table of this sample itemizes 300,000 to 450,000 distinct CDR3 sequences. The top ten clones comprise roughly 2.6% of the sample. The sample consisted of blood. The source is a human donor with ulcerative colitis or Crohn's disease, or a healthy co-twin of an affected twin (not recorded which).

The J gene is TRBJ2-7, the V gene TRBV7-3; TCRdb picks TRBD2, but there is no DNA to check that call. From germline, CDR1 is SGHTA and CDR2 FQGTGA. This CDR3 is 15 amino acids long. CDR3 region: CASSPSGGKGYEQYF. Complete variable domain (other parts from reference TRBV7-3 and TRBJ2-7): GAGVSQTPSNKVTEKGKYVELRCDPISGHTALYWYRQSLGQGPEFLIYFQGTGAADDSGLPNDRFFAVRPEGSVSTLKIQRTERGDSAVYLCASSPSGGKGYEQYFGPGTRLTVT.

The chain links TRBV5-1 to TRBJ2-2; as DNA is missing, the TRBD1 call by TCRdb cannot be tested. This CDR3 has 15 residues. Germline CDR1 is SGHRS and CDR2 is YFSETQ. The CDR3 sequence is CASSPGTGHTGELFF. Combining the CDR3 with reference TRBV5-1 and TRBJ2-2 gives the whole variable domain KAGVTQTPRYLIKTRGQQVTLSCSPISGHRSVSWYQQTPGQGLQFLFEYFSETQRNKGNFPGRFSGRQFSNSRSEMNVSTLELGDSALYLCASSPGTGHTGELFFGEGSRLTVL.

This chain joins TRBV5-8 and TRBJ1-5. This CDR3 region has 11 residues. Per the germline V gene, CDR1 is SGHTS and CDR2 is YDEGEE. CDR3 sequence reads: CASSLDQPQHF. The full variable domain, completed using reference TRBV5-8 and TRBJ1-5, is EAGVTQSPTHLIKTRGQQATLRCSPISGHTSVYWYQQALGLGLQFLLWYDEGEERNRGNFPPRFSGRQFPNYSSELNVNALELEDSALYLCASSLDQPQHFGDGTRLSIL.

The chain carries TRBV5-1 and TRBJ2-3; TCRdb names TRBD1, which stays unverified in the absence of DNA. CDR3 size: 13 residues. The germline V gene has CDR1 SGHRS and CDR2 YFSETQ. CDR3 sequence reads: CASSGQGADTQYF.

The chain employs TRBV7-2 and TRBJ2-7. Germline V gene lookup returns CDR1 SGHTA and CDR2 FQGNSA. The CDR3 length is 13 residues. The CDR3 spells CASSHRGPYEQYF.

The gene calls are TRBV5-1 and TRBJ1-1; TCRdb's D gene call, TRBD1, goes unchecked for lack of DNA. The CDR3 runs 15 residues. The germline V gene has CDR1 SGHRS and CDR2 YFSETQ. This CDR3 is CASSLPPGTVKEAFF. Complete variable domain (other parts from reference TRBV5-1 and TRBJ1-1): KAGVTQTPRYLIKTRGQQVTLSCSPISGHRSVSWYQQTPGQGLQFLFEYFSETQRNKGNFPGRFSGRQFSNSRSEMNVSTLELGDSALYLCASSLPPGTVKEAFFGQGTRLTVV.

V is TRBV6-1 and J is TRBJ2-7. CDR3 length: 12 amino acids. CDR1 MNHNS and CDR2 SASEGT come from the germline V gene. CDR3 region: CASRAWDYEQYF.

This sequence joins TRBV12-3 or TRBV12-4 and TRBJ1-1. The CDR3 contains 14 residues. The CDR3 loop is CASSFNAGGTEAFF.

V is TRBV7-7 and J is TRBJ2-3. This CDR3 region has 13 residues. In germline, CDR1 is SSHAT, CDR2 FNYEAQ (reference sequence). CDR3 amino acids: CASSPRLEDTQYF.

The rearrangement joins TRBV9 to TRBJ2-5; the TRBD2 assignment by TCRdb is unverifiable without DNA. This CDR3 region has 16 residues. The V gene's germline CDR1 is SGDLS and CDR2 YYNGEE. The CDR3 sequence: CASIPPWAGSQETQYF.

The rearrangement uses TRBV11-2 and TRBJ2-6; TCRdb designates TRBD2, a call that cannot be tested without DNA. The CDR3 has 17 residues. Germline assignment: CDR1 SGHAT and CDR2 FQNNGV. The CDR3 spells CASRPSGARSGANVLTF.

This chain links TRBV4-3 with TRBJ2-5. This CDR3 contains 15 residues. Looked up from germline, CDR1 is LGHNA and CDR2 is YSLEER. Here the CDR3 reads CASSQDRQEEETQYF.

The chain employs TRBV20-1 and TRBJ2-5; lacking DNA, the TRBD1 call made by TCRdb goes unchecked. CDR3 size: 13 residues. The germline gives CDR1 DFQATT, CDR2 SNEGSKA (reference sequence). CDR3 sequence: CSARGTRQETQYF.